Listed below are T cell receptor beta chains from one sample, sequenced in a study of graft-versus-host responses after intestinal transplantation. Clones were sequenced by immunoSEQ multiplex PCR, and TCRdb holds only the in-frame ones, with some missing. The sample carries tens of thousands of clones, about 89% recorded once. The sequencing here drew on ileum tissue, taken 357 days after transplant. The receptors originated from a human patient who received an intestinal transplant, so some T cells may come from the graft donor. The CDR3 runs from the conserved cysteine through the conserved F or W. The D gene is left open where the match is weak. Expanded clones get a size class; other rows say once, few or many, or leave the size out.

V	size	J	D	CDR3	DNA
TRBV9	-	TRBJ1-6	-	CASSVGGNSPLHF	TGTGCCAGCAGCGTAGGGGGCAATTCACCCCTCCACTTT
TRBV30	-	TRBJ2-2	-	CAWSVTVNGELFF	TGTGCCTGGAGTGTGACAGTTAACGGGGAGCTGTTTTTT
TRBV9	-	TRBJ2-2	TRBD1	CASSVAGQVFFRTGELFF	TGTGCCAGCAGCGTAGCGGGACAGGTATTTTTTCGCACCGGGGAGCTGTTTTTT
TRBV10-3	few	TRBJ2-7	-	CAIRAGTHYEQYF	TGTGCCATCAGGGCCGGGACACACTACGAGCAGTACTTC
TRBV2	-	TRBJ2-3	-	CASSEGQSTDTQYF	TGTGCCAGCAGCGAGGGGCAGAGCACAGATACGCAGTATTTT
TRBV28	-	TRBJ2-1	-	CASSLSETDGNEQFF	TGTGCCAGCAGTTTATCCGAGACAGACGGAAATGAGCAGTTCTTC
TRBV25-1	once	TRBJ1-2	-	CASSAAYGYTF	TGTGCCAGCAGTGCTGCTTATGGCTACACCTTC
TRBV2	-	TRBJ1-5	-	CASMGSGNQPQHF	TGTGCCAGCATGGGGTCCGGAAATCAGCCCCAGCATTTT
TRBV6-4	-	TRBJ2-4	-	CASSDRKARPGGKNIQYF	TGTGCCAGCAGTGACCGAAAGGCGCGTCCCGGGGGTAAAAACATTCAGTACTTC
TRBV18	-	TRBJ1-2	-	CASSPSPGGYTF	TGTGCCAGCTCCCCTTCCCCTGGTGGCTACACCTTC
TRBV30	-	TRBJ2-1	TRBD2	CAWTSGMNYNEQFF	TGTGCCTGGACTAGCGGAATGAACTACAATGAGCAGTTCTTC
TRBV5-1	-	TRBJ2-1	-	CASSLVGGEQFF	TGCGCCAGCAGCTTGGTGGGAGGTGAGCAGTTCTTC
TRBV10-3	-	TRBJ1-6	-	CAISETGGSPLHF	TGTGCCATCAGTGAAACAGGAGGTTCACCCCTCCACTTT
TRBV9	-	TRBJ1-4	TRBD1	CASSPKGQGIEKLFF	TGTGCCAGCAGCCCCAAGGGACAGGGAATTGAAAAACTGTTTTTT
TRBV6-5	-	TRBJ2-5	TRBD2	CASSPGLAGAETQYF	TGTGCCAGCAGTCCCGGACTAGCGGGAGCAGAGACCCAGTACTTC
TRBV5-6	-	TRBJ1-5	-	CASSLLVGEDQPQHF	TGTGCCAGCAGCTTATTGGTGGGGGAGGATCAGCCCCAGCATTTT
TRBV28	-	TRBJ2-1	-	CASSLTGQSSEQFF	TGTGCCAGCAGTTTAACTGGACAGTCGAGTGAGCAGTTCTTC
TRBV9	-	TRBJ2-1	TRBD2	CASSVGGLAADEQFF	TGTGCCAGCAGCGTAGGGGGACTAGCGGCCGATGAGCAGTTCTTC
TRBV6-6	-	TRBJ2-5	-	CASSYSGTQETQYF	TGTGCCAGCAGTTACTCCGGGACCCAAGAGACCCAGTACTTC
TRBV15	-	TRBJ1-2	-	CATSRDRGGVARDGYTF	TGTGCCACCAGCAGAGATAGGGGTGGGGTGGCCAGGGATGGCTACACCTTC
TRBV9	-	TRBJ1-1	-	CASSVDPLNTEAFF	TGTGCCAGCAGCGTAGATCCGCTCAACACTGAAGCTTTCTTT
TRBV19	-	TRBJ2-7	-	CAPPGVDEQYF	TGTGCCCCCCCGGGGGTCGACGAGCAGTACTTC
TRBV6-1	once	TRBJ2-7	-	CASSEGSEYEQYF	TGTGCCAGCAGCGAAGGTTCAGAGTACGAGCAGTACTTC
TRBV15	-	TRBJ2-5	-	CATSHKGNQETQYF	TGTGCCACCTCCCACAAGGGGAACCAAGAGACCCAGTACTTC
TRBV6-5	-	TRBJ2-7	-	CASSYGGNEQYF	TGTGCCAGCAGTTACGGAGGGAACGAGCAGTACTTC
TRBV28	few	TRBJ2-7	-	CASSYSTSYEQYF	TGTGCCAGCAGTTACAGTACCTCCTACGAGCAGTACTTC
TRBV10-3	once	TRBJ2-7	-	CAISESGSSYEQYF	TGTGCCATCAGTGAGTCAGGGAGCTCCTACGAGCAGTACTTC
TRBV11-2	-	TRBJ2-2	TRBD2	CASSSPTSPGELFF	TGTGCCAGCAGCTCCCCGACTAGCCCCGGGGAGCTGTTTTTT
TRBV5-4	-	TRBJ1-2	-	CASSLRGGNYGYTF	TGTGCCAGCAGCTTGAGGGGGGGGAACTATGGCTACACCTTC
TRBV11-2	-	TRBJ2-3	TRBD2	CASSSGLAGGGDTQYF	TGTGCCAGCAGCTCCGGACTAGCGGGAGGAGGAGATACGCAGTATTTT
TRBV27	-	TRBJ2-2	-	CASSLFPGGDTGELFF	TGTGCCAGCAGTTTATTCCCAGGCGGCGACACCGGGGAGCTGTTTTTT
TRBV12-5	-	TRBJ2-1	-	CASGFFPQRVPSHLNEQFF	TGTGCTAGTGGTTTCTTTCCCCAGCGGGTTCCCTCCCATCTCAATGAGCAGTTCTTC
TRBV27	-	TRBJ2-7	-	CASSSGIAYEQYF	TGTGCCAGCAGTTCGGGGATCGCCTACGAGCAGTACTTC
TRBV19	-	TRBJ1-5	-	CASSIGDIDQPQHF	TGTGCCAGTAGTATCGGGGACATTGATCAGCCCCAGCATTTT